This note documents a single TCR beta chain sequence. Germline V lookup: CDR1 LNHDA, CDR2 SQIVND (reference sequence). V shed 3 bases and J shed 6 bases, with 15 bases lying between them. The CDR3 has 14 amino acids. This specimen comes from a study of cytomegalovirus exposure and HLA in healthy donors. This table comes from immunoSEQ multiplex PCR, and its TCRdb copy is limited to in-frame clones, with some not included. The data contain 65,000 to 75,000 clones, roughly 95% of them singletons. The sample was PBMCs. This TCR derives from a woman younger than 35 in good health and CMV-seropositive. The chain uses TRBV19 and TRBJ2-7, with D possibly matching TRBD2 (6 bases). The CDR3 sequence is CASSIRGKRGEQYF. DNA of the CDR3: TGTGCCAGTAGTATCCGCGGGAAGAGGGGCGAGCAGTACTTC.